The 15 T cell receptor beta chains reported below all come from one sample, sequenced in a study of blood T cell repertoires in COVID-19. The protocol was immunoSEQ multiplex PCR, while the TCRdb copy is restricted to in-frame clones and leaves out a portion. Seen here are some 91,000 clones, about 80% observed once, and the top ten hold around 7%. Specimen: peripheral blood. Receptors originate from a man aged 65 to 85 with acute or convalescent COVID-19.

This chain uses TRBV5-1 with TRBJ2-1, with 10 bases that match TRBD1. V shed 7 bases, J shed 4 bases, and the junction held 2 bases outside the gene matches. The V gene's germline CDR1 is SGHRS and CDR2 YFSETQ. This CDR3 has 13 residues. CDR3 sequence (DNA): TGCGCCAGCGGGACAGGGGTTTACAATGAGCAGTTCTTC. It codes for CASGTGVYNEQFF.

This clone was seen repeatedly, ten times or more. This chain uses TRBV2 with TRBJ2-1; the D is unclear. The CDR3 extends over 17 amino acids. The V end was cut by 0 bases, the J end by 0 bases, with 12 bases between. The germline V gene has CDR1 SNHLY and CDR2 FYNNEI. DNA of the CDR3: TGTGCCAGCAGTGAAGCGCAATATCCGAGCTCCTACAATGAGCAGTTCTTC. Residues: CASSEAQYPSSYNEQFF.

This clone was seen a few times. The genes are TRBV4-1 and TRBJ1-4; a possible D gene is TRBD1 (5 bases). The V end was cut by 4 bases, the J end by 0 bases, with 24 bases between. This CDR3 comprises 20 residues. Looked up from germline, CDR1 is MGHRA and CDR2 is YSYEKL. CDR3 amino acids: CASSPRTTANFRATNEKLFF. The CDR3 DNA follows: TGCGCCAGCAGCCCGAGGACGACAGCCAACTTCCGGGCAACTAATGAAAAACTGTTTTTT.

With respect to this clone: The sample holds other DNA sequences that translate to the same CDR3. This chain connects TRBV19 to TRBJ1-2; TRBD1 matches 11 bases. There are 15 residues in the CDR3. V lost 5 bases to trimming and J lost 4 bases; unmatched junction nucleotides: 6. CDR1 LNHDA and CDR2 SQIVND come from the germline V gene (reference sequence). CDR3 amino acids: CASSLRDRGTYGYTF. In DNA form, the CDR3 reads TGTGCCAGTAGTCTCCGGGACAGGGGGACCTATGGCTACACCTTC.

CDR3 sequence: CASNPSGGTETQYF. The CDR3 DNA reads as TGCGCCAGCAACCCTTCAGGGGGCACAGAGACCCAGTACTTC. V usage is TRBV5-1 and J usage is TRBJ2-5; 8 positions agree with TRBD1. CDR1 is SGHRS and CDR2 is YFSETQ in the germline V gene. Trimming cost V 6 bases and J 4 bases; bases outside gene matches: 8. The CDR3 length is 14 residues.

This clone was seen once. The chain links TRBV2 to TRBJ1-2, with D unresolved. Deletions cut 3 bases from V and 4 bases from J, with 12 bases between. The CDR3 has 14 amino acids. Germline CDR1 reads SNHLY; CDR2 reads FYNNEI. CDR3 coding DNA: TGTGCCAGCAGTGACCCCTTCCCCCTCTATGGCTACACCTTC. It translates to CASSDPFPLYGYTF.

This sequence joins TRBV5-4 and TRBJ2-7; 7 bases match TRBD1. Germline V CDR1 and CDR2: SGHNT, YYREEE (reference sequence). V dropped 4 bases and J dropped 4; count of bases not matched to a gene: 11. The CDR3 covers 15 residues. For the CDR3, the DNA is TGTGCCAGCAGCCGCCCGACAGGGAGTAGTTACGAGCAGTACGTC. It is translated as CASSRPTGSSYEQYV.

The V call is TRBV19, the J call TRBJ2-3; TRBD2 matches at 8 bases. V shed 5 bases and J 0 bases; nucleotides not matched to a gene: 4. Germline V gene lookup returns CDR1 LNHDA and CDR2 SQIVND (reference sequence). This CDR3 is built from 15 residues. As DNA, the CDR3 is TGTGCCAGTAGTTTACTAGCGGTGAGCACAGATACGCAGTATTTT. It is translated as CASSLLAVSTDTQYF.

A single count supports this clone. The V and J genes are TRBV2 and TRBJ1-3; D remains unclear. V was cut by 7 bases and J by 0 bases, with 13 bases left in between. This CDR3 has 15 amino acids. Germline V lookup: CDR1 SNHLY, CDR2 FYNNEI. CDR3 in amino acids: CASMEDGSSGNTIYF. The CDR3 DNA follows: TGTGCCAGCATGGAGGACGGATCCTCTGGAAACACCATATATTTT.

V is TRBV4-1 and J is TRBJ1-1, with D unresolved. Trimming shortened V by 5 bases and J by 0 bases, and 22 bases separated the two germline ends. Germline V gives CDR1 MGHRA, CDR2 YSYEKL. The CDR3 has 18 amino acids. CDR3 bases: TGCGCCAGCAGCGCGGGCATCATGGCCCGACGTATGAACACTGAAGCTTTCTTT. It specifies CASSAGIMARRMNTEAFF.

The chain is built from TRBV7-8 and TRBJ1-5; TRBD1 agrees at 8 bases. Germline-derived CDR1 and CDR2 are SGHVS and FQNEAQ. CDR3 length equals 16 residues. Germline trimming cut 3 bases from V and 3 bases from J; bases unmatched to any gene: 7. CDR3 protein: CASSFLDRAPNQPQHF. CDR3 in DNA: TGTGCCAGCAGCTTTTTGGACAGGGCTCCCAATCAGCCCCAGCATTTT.

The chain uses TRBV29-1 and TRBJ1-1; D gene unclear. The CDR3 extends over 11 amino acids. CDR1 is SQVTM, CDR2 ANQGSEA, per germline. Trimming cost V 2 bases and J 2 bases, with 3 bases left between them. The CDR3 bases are TGCAGCGTTGAATATAACACTGAAGCTTTCTTT. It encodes CSVEYNTEAFF.

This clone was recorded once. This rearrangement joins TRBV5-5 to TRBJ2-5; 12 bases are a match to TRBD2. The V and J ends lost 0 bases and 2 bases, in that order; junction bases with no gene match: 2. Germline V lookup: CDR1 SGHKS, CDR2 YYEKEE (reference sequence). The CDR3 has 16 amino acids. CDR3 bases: TGTGCCAGCAGCTTGGTTGGGACTAGCGGGCAAGAGACCCAGTACTTC. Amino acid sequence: CASSLVGTSGQETQYF.

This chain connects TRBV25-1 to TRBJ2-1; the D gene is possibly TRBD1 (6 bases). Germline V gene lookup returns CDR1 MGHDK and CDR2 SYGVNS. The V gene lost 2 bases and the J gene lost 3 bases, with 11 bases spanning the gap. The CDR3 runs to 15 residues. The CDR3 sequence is CASSEVRGNYNEQFF. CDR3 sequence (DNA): TGTGCCAGCAGTGAAGTTAGGGGGAACTACAATGAGCAGTTCTTC.

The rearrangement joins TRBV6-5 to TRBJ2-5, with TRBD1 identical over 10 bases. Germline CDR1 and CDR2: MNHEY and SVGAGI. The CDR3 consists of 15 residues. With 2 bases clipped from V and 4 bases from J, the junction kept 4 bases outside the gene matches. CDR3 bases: TGTGCCAGCAGTTACGGACAGGGGGTAGGAGAGACCCAGTACTTC. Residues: CASSYGQGVGETQYF.